What follows are 18 T cell receptor beta chains derived from one specimen sequenced in a study of T cells in localized non-small cell lung cancer. Using immunoSEQ multiplex PCR, the repertoire was profiled, and TCRdb retains in-frame clones only, with some absent. The data hold some 21,000 clones, with around nine tenths observed a single time. The sample was peripheral blood, taken before any cancer treatment. The source is a man between 40 and 75 years old with stage I lung adenocarcinoma.

V is TRBV18 and J is TRBJ1-6; D remains ambiguous. The CDR3 contains 15 residues. Germline V gene data show CDR1 as KGHSH and CDR2 as LQKENI. Trimming took off 1 base at V and 3 bases at J, with 7 bases between the two ends. CDR3 DNA sequence: TGTGCCAGCTCACCACTAACGGACTATAATTCACCCCTCCACTTT. Amino acid sequence: CASSPLTDYNSPLHF.

This chain connects TRBV2 to TRBJ1-6; D is undetermined. The CDR3 covers 15 residues. The germline V and J ends were trimmed by 6 bases and 0 bases, with 9 bases remaining between them. Germline V lookup: CDR1 SNHLY, CDR2 FYNNEI. CDR3: CASRPVSSYNSPLHF. CDR3 coding DNA: TGTGCCAGCAGACCCGTTAGCTCCTATAATTCACCCCTCCACTTT.

This clone came up once. In DNA, the CDR3 is TGTGCCAGTATAGGGTCGGGCCCCCGGAATGAAAAACTGTTTTTT. It codes for CASIGSGPRNEKLFF. The gene calls are TRBV19 and TRBJ1-4; D gene ambiguous. Germline CDR1 LNHDA, CDR2 SQIVND (reference sequence). The V and J ends lost 7 bases and 5 bases respectively, with 17 bases between them. This CDR3 has 15 residues.

In this sample, this clone turned up a few times. The chain uses TRBV19 and TRBJ1-2; 8 nucleotides align to TRBD1. With 7 bases clipped from V and 4 bases from J, the junction kept 11 bases outside the gene matches. The germline V gene encodes CDR1 LNHDA and CDR2 SQIVND (reference sequence). There are 15 residues in the CDR3. The CDR3 spells CASNKVGQGTYGYTF. DNA for the CDR3: TGTGCCAGTAATAAAGTTGGACAGGGAACCTATGGCTACACCTTC.

This clone was seen just once. CDR3 region: CAISLRTDTQYF. CDR3 bases: TGTGCCATCAGTTTGCGGACAGATACGCAGTATTTT. This chain connects TRBV10-3 to TRBJ2-3; D not resolved. The V gene's germline CDR1 is ENHRY and CDR2 SYGVKD. The V gene lost 5 bases and the J gene lost 3 bases, with 6 bases spanning the gap. The CDR3 spans 12 residues.

This chain uses TRBV5-1 with TRBJ2-3; D remains unclear. Trimming removed 0 bases from V and 0 bases from J, with 2 bases in between. Germline V lookup: CDR1 SGHRS, CDR2 YFSETQ. The CDR3 is 13 residues long. CDR3 loop: CASSLGSTDTQYF. As DNA, the CDR3 is TGCGCCAGCAGCTTGGGCAGCACAGATACGCAGTATTTT.

The chain uses TRBV28 and TRBJ2-7; 8 nucleotides match TRBD1. The CDR3 is 13 amino acids. The V gene's germline CDR1 is MDHEN and CDR2 SYDVKM. The V segment lost 10 bases and the J segment 2 bases; nucleotides outside the gene matches: 7. CDR3 nucleotide sequence: TGTGCCACTCTGACAGGGGCCCCCTACGAGCAGTACTTC. It codes for CATLTGAPYEQYF.

This clone has only one observation. This chain uses TRBV7-3 with TRBJ2-6; D may be TRBD1 or TRBD2 (5 bases each). The CDR3 is made up of 16 amino acids. Germline V gives CDR1 SGHTA, CDR2 FQGTGA. The germline V and J ends were trimmed by 2 bases and 0 bases, with 8 bases remaining between them. CDR3 in DNA: TGTGCCAGCAGCTTAGGGGGTCCCTCTGGGGCCAACGTCCTGACTTTC. It encodes CASSLGGPSGANVLTF. Supplemented by reference TRBV7-3 and TRBJ2-6, the full variable domain reads GAGVSQTPSNKVTEKGKYVELRCDPISGHTALYWYRQSLGQGPEFLIYFQGTGAADDSGLPNDRFFAVRPEGSVSTLKIQRTERGDSAVYLCASSLGGPSGANVLTFGAGSRLTVL.

V is TRBV13 and J is TRBJ1-3, with a possible D match to TRBD1 (6 bases). The CDR3 contains 18 residues. The V gene's germline CDR1 is PRHDT and CDR2 FYEKMQ (reference sequence). The V gene lost 0 bases and the J gene lost 0 bases, with 15 bases spanning the gap. The CDR3 DNA follows: TGTGCCAGCAGCTTAGGCCTTGGGCAGGGACACTCTGGAAACACCATATATTTT. Protein: CASSLGLGQGHSGNTIYF. Filled out from reference TRBV13 and TRBJ1-3, the complete variable domain reads AAGVIQSPRHLIKEKRETATLKCYPIPRHDTVYWYQQGPGQDPQFLISFYEKMQSDKGSIPDRFSAQQFSDYHSELNMSSLELGDSALYFCASSLGLGQGHSGNTIYFGEGSWLTVV.

Comment on this clone: Other DNA sequences of this sample code for an identical CDR3. V and J are TRBV6-5 and TRBJ1-3; D not certain. The CDR3 has 13 residues. Trimming took off 6 bases at V and 2 bases at J, with 8 bases between the two ends. The V gene's germline CDR1 is MNHEY and CDR2 SVGAGI. In DNA form, the CDR3 reads TGTGCCAGCAGGGCAGGTGCTGGAAACACCATATATTTT. It specifies CASRAGAGNTIYF.

This clone was seen just once. The chain links TRBV11-3 to TRBJ2-1, with D unresolved. Trimming stripped 3 bases from V and 10 bases from J, with 10 bases between. CDR1 SGHNT and CDR2 YENEEA come from the germline V gene. This CDR3 comprises 12 residues. CDR3 region: CASSFPNGEQFF. CDR3 DNA: TGTGCCAGCAGCTTCCCTAATGGGGAGCAGTTCTTC.

Remarks on this clone: At one end, the junction sequence differs from germline, possibly due to a read error. The rearrangement links TRBV5-1 to TRBJ1-2; the D gene is possibly TRBD1 (6 bases). The CDR3 sequence is 15 residues long. Germline V gene lookup returns CDR1 SGHRS and CDR2 YFSETQ. CDR3 nucleotides: TGCGCCAGCAGCTTGTATGACCTTGGGGGCAATGGCTGCACCTTC. It encodes CASSLYDLGGNGCTF.

The rearrangement links TRBV27 to TRBJ1-1, with D maybe TRBD1 (6 bases). Germline V gene lookup returns CDR1 MNHEY and CDR2 SMNVEV (reference sequence). The CDR3 is 12 residues long. The germline V and J ends were trimmed by 8 bases and 3 bases, with 10 bases remaining between them. CDR3 sequence (DNA): TGTGCCAGCGGTAGGGGGTACACTGAAGCTTTCTTT. Translated, it gives CASGRGYTEAFF.

V and J are TRBV11-2 and TRBJ1-6, with 7 bases aligning to TRBD1. Per the germline V gene, CDR1 is SGHAT and CDR2 is FQNNGV. The CDR3 extends over 14 amino acids. The V gene end was trimmed by 1 base and the J gene end by 10 bases; junction bases not matched to a gene: 4. The CDR3 region has the DNA TGTGCCAGCAGCTTAGTGGACAGGAGCTCACCCCTCCACTTT. This translates into CASSLVDRSSPLHF.

This clone is labeled as medium-sized. This chain uses TRBV5-1 with TRBJ2-7; 7 bases align to TRBD1. The germline CDR1 and CDR2 sequences are SGHRS and YFSETQ. This CDR3 has 14 amino acids. The V segment lost 2 bases and the J segment 3 bases; nucleotides outside the gene matches: 5. CDR3 residues: CASSLWDRRYEQYF. The DNA of the CDR3 is TGCGCCAGCAGCTTATGGGACAGACGCTACGAGCAGTACTTC.

This clone is a singleton in its sample. The chain uses TRBV28 and TRBJ1-2; D uncertain. The V end was cut by 4 bases, the J end by 5 bases, with 8 bases between. The CDR3 is 12 amino acids. Germline CDR1 reads MDHEN; CDR2 reads SYDVKM. CDR3 region: CASSSQNYGYTF. The CDR3 DNA sequence: TGTGCCAGCAGTTCGCAGAATTATGGCTACACCTTC.

V is TRBV5-1 and J is TRBJ1-2; 12 bases line up with TRBD1. The CDR3 runs 17 residues. The V gene end was trimmed by 3 bases and the J gene end by 4 bases; junction bases not matched to a gene: 10. Germline CDR1 reads SGHRS; CDR2 reads YFSETQ. DNA of the CDR3: TGCGCCAGCAGCTCCTCCGGGACAGGGGGCTTCGGCTATGGCTACACCTTC. Amino acid sequence: CASSSSGTGGFGYGYTF.

The chain uses TRBV28 and TRBJ1-5; D remains ambiguous. CDR3 length: 17 residues. V was clipped by 2 bases and J by 2 bases, with 16 bases between them. The V gene's germline CDR1 is MDHEN and CDR2 SYDVKM. CDR3 sequence (DNA): TGTGCCAGCAGTTTACTGGGCGCGGGAGTTGGCAATCAGCCCCAGCATTTT. This gives the protein CASSLLGAGVGNQPQHF.